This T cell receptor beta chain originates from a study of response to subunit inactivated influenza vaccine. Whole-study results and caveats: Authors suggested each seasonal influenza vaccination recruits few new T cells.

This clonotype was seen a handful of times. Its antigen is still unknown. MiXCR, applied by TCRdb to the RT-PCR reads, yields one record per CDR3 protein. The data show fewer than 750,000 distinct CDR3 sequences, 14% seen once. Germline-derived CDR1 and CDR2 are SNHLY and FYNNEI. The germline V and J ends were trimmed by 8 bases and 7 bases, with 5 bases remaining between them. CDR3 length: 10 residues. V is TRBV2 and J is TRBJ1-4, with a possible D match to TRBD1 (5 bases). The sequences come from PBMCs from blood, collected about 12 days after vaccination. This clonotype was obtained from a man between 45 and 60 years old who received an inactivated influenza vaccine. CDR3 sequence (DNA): TGTGCCAGCGGGGGTGAAAAACTGTTTTTT. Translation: CASGGEKLFF.